The clone carrying this TCR beta chain was seen more than once but under ten times. This sample is drawn from a study of early T cells in non-severe SARS-CoV-2 infection. Trimming took off 7 bases at V and 2 bases at J, with 20 bases between the two ends. In germline, CDR1 is MDHEN, CDR2 SYDVKM. The CDR3 contains 16 residues. TCRdb recomputed calls from the 5' RACE reads with MiXCR, one row per CDR3 protein. Of more than 50,000 distinct CDR3 sequences in the sample, around 10% were seen once. The sequence was collected from an adult who was a healthcare worker with PCR-confirmed SARS-CoV-2 infection or an uninfected control (not recorded which). This sample comprised whole blood, obtained at baseline. The chain combines TRBV28 with TRBJ1-2, with a weak D call TRBD1 (6 bases). Here the CDR3 DNA reads TGTGCCAGCAAAGGTGCAGGGGATTTTTGGAACTATGGCTACACCTTC. Residues: CASKGAGDFWNYGYTF.